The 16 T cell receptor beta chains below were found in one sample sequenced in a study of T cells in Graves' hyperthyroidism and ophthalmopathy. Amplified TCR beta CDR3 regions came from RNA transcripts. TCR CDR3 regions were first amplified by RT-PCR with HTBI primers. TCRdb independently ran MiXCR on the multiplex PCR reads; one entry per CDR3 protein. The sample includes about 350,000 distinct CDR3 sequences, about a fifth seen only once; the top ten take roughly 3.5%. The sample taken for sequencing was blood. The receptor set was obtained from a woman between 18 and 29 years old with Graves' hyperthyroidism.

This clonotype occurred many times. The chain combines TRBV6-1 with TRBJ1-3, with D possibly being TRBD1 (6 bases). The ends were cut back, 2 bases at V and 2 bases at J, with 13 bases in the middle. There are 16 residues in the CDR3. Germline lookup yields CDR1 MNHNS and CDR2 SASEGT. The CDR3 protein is CASSESPTGPGNTIYF. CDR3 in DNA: TGTGCCAGCAGTGAAAGTCCGACAGGCCCTGGAAACACCATATATTTT.

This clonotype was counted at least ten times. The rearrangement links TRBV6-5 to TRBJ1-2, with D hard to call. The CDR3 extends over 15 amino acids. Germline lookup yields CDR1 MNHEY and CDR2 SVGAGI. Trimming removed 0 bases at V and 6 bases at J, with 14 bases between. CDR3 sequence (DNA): TGTGCCAGCAGTTACTCGAAAAGGCCAGCAGATGGCTACACCTTC. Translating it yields CASSYSKRPADGYTF.

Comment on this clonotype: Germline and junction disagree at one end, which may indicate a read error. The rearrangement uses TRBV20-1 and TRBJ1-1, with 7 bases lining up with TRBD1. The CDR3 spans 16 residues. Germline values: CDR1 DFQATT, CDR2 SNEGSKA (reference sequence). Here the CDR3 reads CSARLGGAISDTDAFF. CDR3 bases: TGCAGTGCTAGACTAGGGGGCGCGATATCGGACACTGATGCTTTCTTT.

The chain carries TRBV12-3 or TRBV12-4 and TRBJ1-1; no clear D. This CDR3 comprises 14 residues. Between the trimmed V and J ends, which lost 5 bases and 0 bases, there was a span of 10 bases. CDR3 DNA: TGTGCCAGCAGTCCCGGAGACCTGAACACTGAAGCTTTCTTT. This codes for CASSPGDLNTEAFF.

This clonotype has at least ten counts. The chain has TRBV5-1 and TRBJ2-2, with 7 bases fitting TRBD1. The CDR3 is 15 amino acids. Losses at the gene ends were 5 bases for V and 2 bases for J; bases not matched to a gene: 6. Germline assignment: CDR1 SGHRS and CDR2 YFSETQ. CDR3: CASRAGTDNTGELFF. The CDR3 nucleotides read TGCGCCAGCAGGGCCGGGACAGACAACACCGGGGAGCTGTTTTTT.

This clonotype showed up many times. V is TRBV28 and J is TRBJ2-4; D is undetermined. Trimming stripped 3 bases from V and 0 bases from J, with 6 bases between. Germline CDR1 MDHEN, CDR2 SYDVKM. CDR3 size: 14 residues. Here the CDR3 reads CASSFSLAKNIQYF. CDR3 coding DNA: TGTGCCAGCAGTTTCAGTCTAGCCAAAAACATTCAGTACTTC. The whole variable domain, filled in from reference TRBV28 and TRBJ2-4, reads DVKVTQSSRYLVKRTGEKVFLECVQDMDHENMFWYRQDPGLGLRLIYFSYDVKMKEKGDIPEGYSVSREKKERFSLILESASTNQTSMYLCASSFSLAKNIQYFGAGTRLSVL.

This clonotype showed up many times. CDR3 coding DNA: TGCGCCAGCAGCTTAACGTGGGGCGGTCAAGAGACCCAGTACTTC. Its translation is CASSLTWGGQETQYF. The rearrangement links TRBV5-1 to TRBJ2-5; tentatively, D is TRBD1 (5 bases). The CDR3 has 15 amino acids. Trimming took off 2 bases at V and 2 bases at J, with 13 bases between the two ends. Germline CDR1 reads SGHRS; CDR2 reads YFSETQ.

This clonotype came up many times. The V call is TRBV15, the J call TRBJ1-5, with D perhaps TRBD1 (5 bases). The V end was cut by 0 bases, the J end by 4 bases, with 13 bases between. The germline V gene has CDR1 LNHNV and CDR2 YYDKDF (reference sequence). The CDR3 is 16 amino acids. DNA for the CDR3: TGTGCCACCAGCAGAGATCGAACGGGGCGAAATCAGCCCCAGCATTTT. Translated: CATSRDRTGRNQPQHF.

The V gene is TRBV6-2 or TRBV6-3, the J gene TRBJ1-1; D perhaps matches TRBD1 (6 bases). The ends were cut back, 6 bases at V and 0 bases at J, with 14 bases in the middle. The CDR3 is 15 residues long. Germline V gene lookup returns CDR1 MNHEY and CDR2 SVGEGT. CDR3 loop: CASRVKGGLNTEAFF. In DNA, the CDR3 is TGTGCCAGCAGGGTTAAGGGGGGCCTGAACACTGAAGCTTTCTTT.

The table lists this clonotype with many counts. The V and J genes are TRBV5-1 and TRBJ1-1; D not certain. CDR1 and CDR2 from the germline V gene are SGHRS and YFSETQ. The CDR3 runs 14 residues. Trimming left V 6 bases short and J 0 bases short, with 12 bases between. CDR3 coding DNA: TGCGCCAGCATGGTGGGCCAGCTGAACACTGAAGCTTTCTTT. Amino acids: CASMVGQLNTEAFF. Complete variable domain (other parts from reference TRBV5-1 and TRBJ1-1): KAGVTQTPRYLIKTRGQQVTLSCSPISGHRSVSWYQQTPGQGLQFLFEYFSETQRNKGNFPGRFSGRQFSNSRSEMNVSTLELGDSALYLCASMVGQLNTEAFFGQGTRLTVV.

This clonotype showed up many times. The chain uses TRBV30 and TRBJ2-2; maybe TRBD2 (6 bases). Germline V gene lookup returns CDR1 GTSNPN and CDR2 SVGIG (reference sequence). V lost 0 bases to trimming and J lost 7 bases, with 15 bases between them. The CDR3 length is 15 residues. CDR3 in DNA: TGTGCCTGGAGTGTACCGCCGACTAGTGGCGGGGAGCTGTTTTTT. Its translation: CAWSVPPTSGGELFF. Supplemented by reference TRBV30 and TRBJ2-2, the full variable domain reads SQTIHQWPATLVQPVGSPLSLECTVEGTSNPNLYWYRQAAGRGLQLLFYSVGIGQISSEVPQNLSASRPQDRQFILSSKKLLLSDSGFYLCAWSVPPTSGGELFFGEGSRLTVL.

The CDR3 nucleotides are TGCAGCGTTGAAGTCTACCTACGACGGCTAGAGACCCAGTACTTC. Translated, it gives CSVEVYLRRLETQYF. The J gene is TRBJ2-5, the V gene TRBV29-1; D is unclear. Trimming stripped 1 base from V and 4 bases from J, with 16 bases between. Germline CDR1 SQVTM, CDR2 ANQGSEA. The CDR3 is made up of 15 amino acids.

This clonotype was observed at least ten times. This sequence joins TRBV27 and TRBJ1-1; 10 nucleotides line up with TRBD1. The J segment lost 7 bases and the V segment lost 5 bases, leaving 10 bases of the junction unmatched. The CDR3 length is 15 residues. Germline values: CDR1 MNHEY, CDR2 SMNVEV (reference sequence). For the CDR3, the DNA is TGTGCCAGCAGTCCAGGGACAGGGGATTGGGGTGAAGCTTTCTTT. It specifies CASSPGTGDWGEAFF.

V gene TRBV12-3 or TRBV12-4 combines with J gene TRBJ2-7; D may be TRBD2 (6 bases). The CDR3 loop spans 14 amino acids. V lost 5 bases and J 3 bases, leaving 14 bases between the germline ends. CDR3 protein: CASSQYLGGYEQYF. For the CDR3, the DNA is TGTGCCAGCAGTCAGTACTTGGGGGGCTACGAGCAGTACTTC.

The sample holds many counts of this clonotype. The CDR3 sequence is CASRQGTTFEAFF. CDR3 DNA: TGCGCCAGCAGGCAGGGGACGACTTTCGAAGCTTTCTTT. The chain has TRBV5-1 and TRBJ1-1; TRBD1 might be the D (6 bases). Trimming left V 5 bases short and J 8 bases short, with 16 bases between. The CDR3 extends over 13 amino acids. The V gene's germline CDR1 is SGHRS and CDR2 YFSETQ.

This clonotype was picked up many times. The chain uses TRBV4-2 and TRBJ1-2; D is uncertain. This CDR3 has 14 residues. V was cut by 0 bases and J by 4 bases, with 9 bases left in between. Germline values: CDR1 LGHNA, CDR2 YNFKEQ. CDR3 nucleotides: TGTGCCAGCAGCCAAGAGAAGGGTGTCTATGGCTACACCTTC. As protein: CASSQEKGVYGYTF.